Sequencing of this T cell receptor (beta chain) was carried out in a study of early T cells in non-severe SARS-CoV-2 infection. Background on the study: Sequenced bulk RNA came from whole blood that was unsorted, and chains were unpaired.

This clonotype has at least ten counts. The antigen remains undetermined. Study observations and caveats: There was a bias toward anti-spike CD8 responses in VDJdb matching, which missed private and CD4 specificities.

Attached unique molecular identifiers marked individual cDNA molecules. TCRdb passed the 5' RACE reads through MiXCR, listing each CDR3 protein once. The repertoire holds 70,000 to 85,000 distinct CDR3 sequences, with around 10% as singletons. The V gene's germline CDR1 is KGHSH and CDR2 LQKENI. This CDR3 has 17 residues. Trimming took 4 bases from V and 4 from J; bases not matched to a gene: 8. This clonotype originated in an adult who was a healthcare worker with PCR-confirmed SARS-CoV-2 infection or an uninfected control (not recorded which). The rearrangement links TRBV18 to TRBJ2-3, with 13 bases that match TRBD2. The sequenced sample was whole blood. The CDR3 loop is CASSQGRLAGGPDTQYF. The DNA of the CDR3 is TGTGCCAGCTCACAGGGCCGACTAGCGGGGGGCCCAGATACGCAGTATTTT.